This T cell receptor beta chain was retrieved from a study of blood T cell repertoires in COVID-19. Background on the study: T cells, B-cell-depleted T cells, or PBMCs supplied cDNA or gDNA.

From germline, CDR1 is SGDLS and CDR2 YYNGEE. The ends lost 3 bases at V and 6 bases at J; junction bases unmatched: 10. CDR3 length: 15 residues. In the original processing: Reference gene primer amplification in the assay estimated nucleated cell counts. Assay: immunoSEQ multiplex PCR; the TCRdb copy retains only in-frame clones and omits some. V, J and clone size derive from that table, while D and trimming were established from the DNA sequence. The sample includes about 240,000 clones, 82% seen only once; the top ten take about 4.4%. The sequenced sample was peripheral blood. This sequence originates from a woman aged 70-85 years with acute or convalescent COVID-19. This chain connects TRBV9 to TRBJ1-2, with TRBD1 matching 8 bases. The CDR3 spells CASSGTGGPTDGYTF. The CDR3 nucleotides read TGTGCCAGCAGCGGTACAGGGGGACCAACGGATGGCTACACCTTC.